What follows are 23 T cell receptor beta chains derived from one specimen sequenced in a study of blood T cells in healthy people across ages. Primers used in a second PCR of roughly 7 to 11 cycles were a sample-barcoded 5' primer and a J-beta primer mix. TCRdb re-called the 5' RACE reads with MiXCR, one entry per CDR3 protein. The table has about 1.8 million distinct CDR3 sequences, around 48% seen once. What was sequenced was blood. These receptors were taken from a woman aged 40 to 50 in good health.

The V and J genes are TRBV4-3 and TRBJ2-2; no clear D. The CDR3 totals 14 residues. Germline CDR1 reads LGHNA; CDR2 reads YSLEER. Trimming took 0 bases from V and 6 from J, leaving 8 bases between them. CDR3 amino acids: CASSQDRSPGELFF. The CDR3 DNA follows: TGCGCCAGCAGCCAAGATAGGAGTCCCGGGGAGCTGTTTTTT.

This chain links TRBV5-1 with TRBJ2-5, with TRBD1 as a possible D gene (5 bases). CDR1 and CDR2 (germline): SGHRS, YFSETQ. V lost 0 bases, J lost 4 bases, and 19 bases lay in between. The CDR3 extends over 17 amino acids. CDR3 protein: CASSLAPAGMIRETQYF. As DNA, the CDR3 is TGCGCCAGCAGCTTGGCCCCCGCAGGGATGATTCGAGAGACCCAGTACTTC.

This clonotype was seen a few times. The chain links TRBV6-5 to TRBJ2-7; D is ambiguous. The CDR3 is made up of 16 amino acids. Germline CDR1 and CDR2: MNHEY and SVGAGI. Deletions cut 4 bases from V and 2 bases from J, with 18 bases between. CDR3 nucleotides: TGTGCCAGCAGTTGCCAAAACCCTACCCGTACCTACGAGCAGTACTTC. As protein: CASSCQNPTRTYEQYF.

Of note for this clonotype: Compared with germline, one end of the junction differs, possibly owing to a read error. This CDR3 is CASGLRGGTSPADTQYF. In DNA, the CDR3 is TGTGCCAGCGGCTTAAGGGGCGGGACAAGTCCGGCAGATACGCAGTATTTT. V is TRBV7-2 and J is TRBJ2-3; D tentatively reads TRBD1 or TRBD2 (6 bases each). The germline gives CDR1 SGHTA, CDR2 FQGNSA. This CDR3 comprises 17 residues. The entire variable domain, with the rest obtained from reference TRBV7-2 and TRBJ2-3, is as follows: GAGVSQSPSNKVTEKGKDVELRCDPISGHTALYWYRQSLGQGLEFLIYFQGNSAPDKSGLPSDRFSAERTGGSVSTLTIQRTQQEDSAVYLCASGLRGGTSPADTQYFGPGTRLTVL.

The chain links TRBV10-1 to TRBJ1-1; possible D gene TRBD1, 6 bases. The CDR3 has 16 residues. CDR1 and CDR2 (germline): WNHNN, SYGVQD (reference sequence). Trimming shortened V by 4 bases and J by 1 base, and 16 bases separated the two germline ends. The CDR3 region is CASSAQRTVGNTEAFF. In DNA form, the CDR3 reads TGCGCCAGCAGTGCTCAGAGGACAGTGGGGAACACTGAAGCTTTCTTT.

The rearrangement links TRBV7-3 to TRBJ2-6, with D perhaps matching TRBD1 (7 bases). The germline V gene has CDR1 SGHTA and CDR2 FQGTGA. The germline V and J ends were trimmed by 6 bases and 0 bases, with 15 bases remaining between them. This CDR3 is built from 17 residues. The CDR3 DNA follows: TGTGCCAGCAGTCGTACAGGGGACTTCTCTGGGGCCAACGTCCTGACTTTC. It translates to CASSRTGDFSGANVLTF.

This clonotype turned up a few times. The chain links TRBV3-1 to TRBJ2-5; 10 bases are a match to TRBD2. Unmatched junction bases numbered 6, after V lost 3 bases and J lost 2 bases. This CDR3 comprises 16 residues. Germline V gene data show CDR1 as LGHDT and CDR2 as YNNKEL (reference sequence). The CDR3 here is CASSQAPSGGQETQYF. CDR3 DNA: TGTGCCAGCAGCCAGGCCCCTAGCGGGGGACAAGAGACCCAGTACTTC.

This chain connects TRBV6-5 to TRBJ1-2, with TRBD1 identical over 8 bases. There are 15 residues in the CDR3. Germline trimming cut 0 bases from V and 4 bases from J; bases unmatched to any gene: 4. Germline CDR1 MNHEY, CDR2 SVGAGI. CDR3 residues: CASSYSRDRTYGYTF. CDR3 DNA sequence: TGTGCCAGCAGTTACTCCCGGGACAGGACCTATGGCTACACCTTC.

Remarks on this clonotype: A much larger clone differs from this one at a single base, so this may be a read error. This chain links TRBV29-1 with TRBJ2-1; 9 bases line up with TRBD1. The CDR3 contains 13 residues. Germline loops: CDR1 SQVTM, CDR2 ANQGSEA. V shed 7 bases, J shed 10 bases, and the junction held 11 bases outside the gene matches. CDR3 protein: CSGGQGQSYEQFF. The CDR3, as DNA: TGCAGCGGGGGACAGGGTCAATCCTACGAGCAGTTCTTC.

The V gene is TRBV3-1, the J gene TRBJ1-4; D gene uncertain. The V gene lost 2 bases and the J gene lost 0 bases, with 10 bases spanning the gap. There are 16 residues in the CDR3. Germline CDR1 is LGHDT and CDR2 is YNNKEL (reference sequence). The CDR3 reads CASSQPTAATNEKLFF. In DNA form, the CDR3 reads TGTGCCAGCAGCCAACCCACGGCTGCAACTAATGAAAAACTGTTTTTT.

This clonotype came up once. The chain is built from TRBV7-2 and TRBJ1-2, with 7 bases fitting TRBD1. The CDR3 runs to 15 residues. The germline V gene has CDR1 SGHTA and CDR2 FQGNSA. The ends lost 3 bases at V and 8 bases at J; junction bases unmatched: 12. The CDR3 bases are TGTGCCAGCAGCTTCCCGTTGGACAGGTCGAACGGCTACACCTTC. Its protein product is CASSFPLDRSNGYTF.

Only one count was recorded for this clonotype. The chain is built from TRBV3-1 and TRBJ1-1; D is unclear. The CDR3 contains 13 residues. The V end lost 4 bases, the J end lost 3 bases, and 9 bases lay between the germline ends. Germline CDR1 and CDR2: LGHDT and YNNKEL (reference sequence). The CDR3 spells CASSPPSHTEAFF. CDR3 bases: TGTGCCAGCAGCCCCCCGAGTCACACTGAAGCTTTCTTT.

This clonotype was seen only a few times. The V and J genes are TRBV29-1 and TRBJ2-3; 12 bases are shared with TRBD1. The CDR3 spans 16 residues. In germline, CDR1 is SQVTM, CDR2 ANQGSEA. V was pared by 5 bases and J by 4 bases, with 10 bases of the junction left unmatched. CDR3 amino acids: CSVLTSGTGGSDTQYF. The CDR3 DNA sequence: TGCAGCGTTCTTACTTCCGGGACAGGGGGCTCAGATACGCAGTATTTT.

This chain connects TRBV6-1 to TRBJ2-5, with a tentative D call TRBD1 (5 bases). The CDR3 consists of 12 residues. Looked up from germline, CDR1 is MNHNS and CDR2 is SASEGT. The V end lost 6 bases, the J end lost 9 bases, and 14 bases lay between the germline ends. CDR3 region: CASRQNQGSQYF. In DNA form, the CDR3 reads TGTGCCAGCAGGCAAAACCAGGGTTCCCAGTACTTC.

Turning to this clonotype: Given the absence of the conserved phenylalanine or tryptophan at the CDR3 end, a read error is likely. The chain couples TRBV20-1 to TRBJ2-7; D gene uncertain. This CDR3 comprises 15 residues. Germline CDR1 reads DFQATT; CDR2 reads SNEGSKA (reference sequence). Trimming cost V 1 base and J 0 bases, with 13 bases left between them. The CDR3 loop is CSARARTVASYEQYL. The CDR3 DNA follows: TGCAGTGCTAGAGCGAGGACGGTAGCCTCCTACGAGCAGTACTTA.

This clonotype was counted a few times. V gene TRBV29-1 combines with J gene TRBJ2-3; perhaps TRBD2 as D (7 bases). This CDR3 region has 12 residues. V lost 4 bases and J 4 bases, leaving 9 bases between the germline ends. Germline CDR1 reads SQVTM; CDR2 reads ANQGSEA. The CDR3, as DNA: TGCAGCGTTGGGGGGGGCCCAGATACGCAGTATTTT. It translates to CSVGGGPDTQYF.

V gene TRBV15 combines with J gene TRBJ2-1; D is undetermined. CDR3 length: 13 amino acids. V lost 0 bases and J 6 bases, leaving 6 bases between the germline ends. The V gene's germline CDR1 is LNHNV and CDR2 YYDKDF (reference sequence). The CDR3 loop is CATSRDGVNEQFF. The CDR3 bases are TGTGCCACCAGCAGAGATGGTGTCAATGAGCAGTTCTTC. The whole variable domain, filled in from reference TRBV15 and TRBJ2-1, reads DAMVIQNPRYQVTQFGKPVTLSCSQTLNHNVMYWYQQKSSQAPKLLFHYYDKDFNNEADTPDNFQSRRPNTSFCFLDIRSPGLGDTAMYLCATSRDGVNEQFFGPGTRLTVL.

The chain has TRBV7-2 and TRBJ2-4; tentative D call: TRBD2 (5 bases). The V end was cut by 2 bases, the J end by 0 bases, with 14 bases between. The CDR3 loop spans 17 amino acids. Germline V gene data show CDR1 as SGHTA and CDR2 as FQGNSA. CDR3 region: CASSLRADGLAKNIQYF. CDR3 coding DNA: TGTGCCAGCAGCTTAAGGGCCGACGGACTAGCCAAAAACATTCAGTACTTC.

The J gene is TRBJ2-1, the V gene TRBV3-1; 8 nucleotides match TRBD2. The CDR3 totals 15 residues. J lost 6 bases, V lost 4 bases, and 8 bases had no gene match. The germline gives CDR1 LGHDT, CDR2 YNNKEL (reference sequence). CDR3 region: CASSRQGLAGNEQFF. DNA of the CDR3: TGTGCCAGCAGCCGCCAAGGGCTAGCGGGCAATGAGCAGTTCTTC.

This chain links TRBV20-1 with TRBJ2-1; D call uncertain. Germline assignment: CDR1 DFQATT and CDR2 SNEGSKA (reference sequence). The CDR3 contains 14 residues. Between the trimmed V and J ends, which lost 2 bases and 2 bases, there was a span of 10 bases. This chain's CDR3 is CSARWLTAYNEQFF. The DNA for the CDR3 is TGCAGTGCTAGATGGTTAACGGCCTACAATGAGCAGTTCTTC.

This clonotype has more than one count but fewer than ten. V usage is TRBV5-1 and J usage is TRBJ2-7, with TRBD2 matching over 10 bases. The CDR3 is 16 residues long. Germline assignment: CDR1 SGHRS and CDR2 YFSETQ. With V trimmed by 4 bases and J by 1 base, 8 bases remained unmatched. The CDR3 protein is CASSPRTSGISYEQYF. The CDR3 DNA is TGCGCCAGCAGCCCACGGACTAGCGGTATATCCTACGAGCAGTACTTC.

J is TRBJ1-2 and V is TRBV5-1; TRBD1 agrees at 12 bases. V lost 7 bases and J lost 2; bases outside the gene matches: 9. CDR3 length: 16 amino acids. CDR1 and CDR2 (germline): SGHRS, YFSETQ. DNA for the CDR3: TGCGCCAGCCGTTTTGGGGACAGGGGGCAGAACTATGGCTACACCTTC. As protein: CASRFGDRGQNYGYTF.

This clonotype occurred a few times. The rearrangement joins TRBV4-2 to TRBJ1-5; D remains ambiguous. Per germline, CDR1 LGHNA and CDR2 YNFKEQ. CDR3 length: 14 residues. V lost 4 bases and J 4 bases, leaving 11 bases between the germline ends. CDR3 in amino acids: CASSRGDGNQPQHF. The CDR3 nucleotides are TGTGCCAGCAGCCGCGGCGACGGGAATCAGCCCCAGCATTTT.